The TCR beta chain described here comes from a study of blood T cells in healthy people across ages. General study results and limits: Diversity estimates from one million T cells were considered underestimates.

CDR1 is SGHRS, CDR2 YFSETQ, per germline. The V end lost 3 bases, the J end lost 2 bases, and 12 bases lay between the germline ends. The CDR3 sequence is 15 residues long. To note about this clonotype: What it recognizes is unknown.

PCR was performed a second time for about 7 to 11 cycles using a sample-barcoded 5' primer and a J-beta primer mix. TCRdb re-called the 5' RACE reads through MiXCR, storing one row per CDR3 protein. The table shows roughly 800,000 distinct CDR3 sequences, with around 24% occurring only once. This sample was also put to use in a study of T cells of mothers and their children.

V gene TRBV5-1 combines with J gene TRBJ1-3; D remains ambiguous. The clonotype originates from a boy younger than 18 in good health. The specimen was blood. CDR3 DNA: TGCGCCAGCAGCTCGACCTATGGCACTGGAAACACCATATATTTT. Translating gives CASSSTYGTGNTIYF.